This TCR beta chain is from a study of monozygotic twins with inflammatory bowel disease (dated by TCRdb to about 2019). Describing the broader study: A total of some 30 monozygotic twin pairs were included in the full study, comprising nine German pairs (four IBD-concordant, five IBD-discordant) and 19 IBD-discordant Danish pairs. Within discordant pairs, disease-associated traits were sought mainly by comparing IBD patients with their genetically identical healthy co-twins. Each individual had, on average, about 151 000 unique TCRalpha sequences and 181 000 unique TCRbeta sequences available for analysis. Results and caveats for the whole study, not just this receptor: Repertoire similarity did not differ between concordant and discordant twins, possibly due to limited statistical power. Background noise and inter-individual variability may have been introduced into the repertoires by the differing immunosuppressive treatments among patients. The results gave no support for a single strong signal or clonotype linked to IBD. The analysis was unable to tell different T cell subtypes apart. Compared with healthy twins, IBD patients shared fewer clonotypes with other individuals, and the difference was most pronounced in patients with signs of disease activity. Measured by the inverse Simpson index, TCRbeta repertoire diversity was lower in IBD patients than in their healthy co-twins.

As to this clonotype: Its target antigen remains unknown.

The CDR3 contains 15 residues, cysteine and phenylalanine counted. DNA for this receptor is not on file. According to the germline V gene, CDR1 reads SGHRS and CDR2 reads YFSETQ. The library was produced with 5' RACE. The input for every TCR library was roughly 3,200 ng of total RNA. For each sample, cDNA synthesis with SMARTScribe reverse transcriptase was split into eight separate reactions. During cDNA synthesis, template switching introduced unique molecular identifiers that contained a 6-nucleotide sample barcode. TCRalpha and TCRbeta cDNA was amplified in two nested PCRs of about 16 and 10 cycles, and bead purification was carried out after each PCR. Before amplification, the cDNA was treated with uracil DNA-glycosylase and purified using the QIAquick PCR purification kit. The second PCR added Illumina TruSeq-compatible adapters along with sample-specific barcodes. TapeStation and Qubit were used to check library quality and concentration, and 4.5 to 6 ng of each library was pooled. Sequencing of pooled libraries was carried out on an Illumina HiSeq2500 single-index Rapid Run using 2 x 100 bp reads and custom sequencing primers. On the study's bioinformatics: PCR and sequencing errors were corrected by UMI-based consensus assembly using MiGEC version 1.2.6. MiXCR version 2.1.1 was used to carry out V(D)J alignment, clonotype assembly and CDR3 extraction. To normalise gene usage, clonotype sharing and MAIT/NKT TCR abundance, the analysis used the top 1000, 10 000 and 20 000 clonotypes per sample. After downsampling to 27 000 UMIs, diversity was calculated as the inverse Simpson index using the vegan R package. Statistical testing used paired Mann-Whitney U tests on the discordant twin pairs and applied Benjamini-Hochberg correction for multiple testing. The reads underwent TCRdb reprocessing, giving one record for each CDR3 protein sequence and no DNA. These V and J calls derive from TCRdb rather than the authors' analysis. The record for this sample contains a few hundred thousand distinct CDR3 sequences. The top ten clones comprise around 2.5% of the sample.

An approximately 2.5 ml peripheral blood sample was drawn into PAXgene tubes per donor and stored at -80°C. Without any T cell sorting, total RNA was extracted from whole blood using the PAXgene blood miRNA kit on an automated QIAcube. Deep TCRalpha and TCRbeta repertoire profiling with unique molecular barcoding was performed on peripheral blood of monozygotic twin pairs concordant or discordant for inflammatory bowel disease. Smoking habits were recorded for all twin pairs, and individuals were classified as current, former or never smokers. The receptor was derived from a human donor with ulcerative colitis or Crohn's disease, or a healthy co-twin of an affected twin (not recorded which). The sequenced sample consisted of blood. The rearrangement joined TRBV5-1 to TRBJ2-2; TCRdb's D call, TRBD1, is unchecked because there is no DNA. The CDR3 reads CASSSYLTGTGELFF.